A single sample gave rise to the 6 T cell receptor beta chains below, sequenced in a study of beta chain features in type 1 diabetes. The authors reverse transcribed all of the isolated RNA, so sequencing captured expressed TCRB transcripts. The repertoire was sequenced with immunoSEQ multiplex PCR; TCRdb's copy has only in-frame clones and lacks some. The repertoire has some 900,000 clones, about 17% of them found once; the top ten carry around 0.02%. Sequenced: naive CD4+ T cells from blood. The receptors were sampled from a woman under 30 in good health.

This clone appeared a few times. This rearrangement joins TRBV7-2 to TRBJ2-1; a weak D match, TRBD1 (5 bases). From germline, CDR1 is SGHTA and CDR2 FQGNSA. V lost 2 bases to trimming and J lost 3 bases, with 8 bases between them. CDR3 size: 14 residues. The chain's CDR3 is CASSLQGNYNEQFF. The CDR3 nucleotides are TGTGCCAGCAGCTTACAGGGAAACTACAATGAGCAGTTCTTC.

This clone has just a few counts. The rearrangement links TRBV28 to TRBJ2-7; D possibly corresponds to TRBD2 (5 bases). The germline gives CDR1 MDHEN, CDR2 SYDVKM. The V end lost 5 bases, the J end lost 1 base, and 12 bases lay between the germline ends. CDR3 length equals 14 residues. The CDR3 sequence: CASSNPDLSYEQYF. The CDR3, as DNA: TGTGCCAGCAGTAACCCGGACTTGTCCTACGAGCAGTACTTC.

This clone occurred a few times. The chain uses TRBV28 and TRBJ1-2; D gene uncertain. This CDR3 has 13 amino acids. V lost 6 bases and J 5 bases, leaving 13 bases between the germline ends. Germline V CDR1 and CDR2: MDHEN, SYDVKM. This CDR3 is CASRQTGDYGYTF. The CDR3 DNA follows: TGTGCCAGCAGACAAACCGGAGATTATGGCTACACCTTC.

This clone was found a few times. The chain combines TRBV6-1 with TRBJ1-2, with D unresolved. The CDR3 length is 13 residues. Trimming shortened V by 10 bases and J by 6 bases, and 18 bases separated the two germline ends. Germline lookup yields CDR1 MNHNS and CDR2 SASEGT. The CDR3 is CATRAFWVDGYTF. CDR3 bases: TGTGCCACTCGAGCCTTTTGGGTAGATGGCTACACCTTC.

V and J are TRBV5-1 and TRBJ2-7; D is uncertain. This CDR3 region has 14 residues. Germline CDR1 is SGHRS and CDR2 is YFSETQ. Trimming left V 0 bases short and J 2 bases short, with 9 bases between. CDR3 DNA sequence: TGCGCCAGCAGCTTGGCCATGGGCACCTACGAGCAGTACTTC. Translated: CASSLAMGTYEQYF.

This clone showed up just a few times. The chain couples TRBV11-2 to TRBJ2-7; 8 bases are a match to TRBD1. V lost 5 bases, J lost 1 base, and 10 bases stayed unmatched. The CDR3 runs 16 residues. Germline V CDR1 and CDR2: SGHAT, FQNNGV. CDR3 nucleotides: TGTGCCAGCAGCCCTAACGACAGGGGACAGTCCTACGAGCAGTACTTC. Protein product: CASSPNDRGQSYEQYF.